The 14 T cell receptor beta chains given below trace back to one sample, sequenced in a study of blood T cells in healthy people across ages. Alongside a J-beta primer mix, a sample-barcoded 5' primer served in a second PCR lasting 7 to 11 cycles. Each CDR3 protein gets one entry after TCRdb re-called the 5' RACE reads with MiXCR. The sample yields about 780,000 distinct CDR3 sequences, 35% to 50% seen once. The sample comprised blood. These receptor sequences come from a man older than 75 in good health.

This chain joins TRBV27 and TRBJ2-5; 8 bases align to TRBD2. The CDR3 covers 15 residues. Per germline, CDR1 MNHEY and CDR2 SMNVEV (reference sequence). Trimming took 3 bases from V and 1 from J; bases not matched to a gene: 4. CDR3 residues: CASSFSGGAQETQYF. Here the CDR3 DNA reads TGTGCCAGCAGTTTTTCGGGGGGGGCCCAAGAGACCCAGTACTTC.

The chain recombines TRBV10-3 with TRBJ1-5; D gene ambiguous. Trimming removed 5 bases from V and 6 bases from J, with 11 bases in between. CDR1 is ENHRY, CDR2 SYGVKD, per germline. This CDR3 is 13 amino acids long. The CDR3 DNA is TGTGCCATCAGTCCGAGCAAGGTTCAGCCCCAGCATTTT. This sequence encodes CAISPSKVQPQHF.

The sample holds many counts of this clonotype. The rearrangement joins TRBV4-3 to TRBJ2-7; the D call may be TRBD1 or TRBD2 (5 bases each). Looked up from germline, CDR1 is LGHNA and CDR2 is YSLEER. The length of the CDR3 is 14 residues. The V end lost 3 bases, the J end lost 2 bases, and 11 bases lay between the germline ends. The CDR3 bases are TGCGCCAGCAGCCAGGGGACCACCCCCTACGAGCAGTACTTC. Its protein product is CASSQGTTPYEQYF.

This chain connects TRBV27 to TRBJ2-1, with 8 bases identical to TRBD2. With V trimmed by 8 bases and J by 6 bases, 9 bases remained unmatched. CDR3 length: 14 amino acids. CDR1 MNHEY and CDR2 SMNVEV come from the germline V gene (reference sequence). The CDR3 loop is CASRWTSIANEQFF. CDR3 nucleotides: TGTGCCAGCCGATGGACTAGCATTGCCAATGAGCAGTTCTTC.

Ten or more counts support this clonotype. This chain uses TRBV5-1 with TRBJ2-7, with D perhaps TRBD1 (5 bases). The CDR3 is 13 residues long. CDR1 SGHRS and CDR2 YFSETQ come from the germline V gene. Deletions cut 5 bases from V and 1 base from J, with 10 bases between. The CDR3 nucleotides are TGCGCCAGCAGATTTGCAGGGTCCTACGAGCAGTACTTC. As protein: CASRFAGSYEQYF.

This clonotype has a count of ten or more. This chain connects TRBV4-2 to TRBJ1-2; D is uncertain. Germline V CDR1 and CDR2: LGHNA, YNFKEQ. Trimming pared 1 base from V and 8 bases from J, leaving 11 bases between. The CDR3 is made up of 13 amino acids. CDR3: CASSQGGRKGYTF. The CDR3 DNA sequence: TGTGCCAGCAGCCAAGGTGGAAGGAAGGGCTACACCTTC.

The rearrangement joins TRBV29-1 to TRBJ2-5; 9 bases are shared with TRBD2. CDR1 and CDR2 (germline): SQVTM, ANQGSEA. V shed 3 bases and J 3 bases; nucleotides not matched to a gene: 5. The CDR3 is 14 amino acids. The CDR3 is CSVDSSSGEETQYF. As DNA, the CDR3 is TGCAGCGTTGACAGTTCTAGCGGGGAAGAGACCCAGTACTTC.

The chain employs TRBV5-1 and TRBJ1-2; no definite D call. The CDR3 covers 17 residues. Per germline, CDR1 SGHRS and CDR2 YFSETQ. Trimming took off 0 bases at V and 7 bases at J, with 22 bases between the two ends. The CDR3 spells CASSLASVVPGMAGYTF. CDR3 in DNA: TGCGCCAGCAGCTTGGCCAGCGTGGTTCCGGGGATGGCTGGCTACACCTTC. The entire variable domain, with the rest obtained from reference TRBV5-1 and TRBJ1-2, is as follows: KAGVTQTPRYLIKTRGQQVTLSCSPISGHRSVSWYQQTPGQGLQFLFEYFSETQRNKGNFPGRFSGRQFSNSRSEMNVSTLELGDSALYLCASSLASVVPGMAGYTFGSGTRLTVV.

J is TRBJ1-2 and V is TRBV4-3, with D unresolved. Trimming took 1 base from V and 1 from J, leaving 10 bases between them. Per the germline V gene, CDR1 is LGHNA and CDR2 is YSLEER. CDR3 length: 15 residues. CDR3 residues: CASSQATALNYGYTF. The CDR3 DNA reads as TGCGCCAGCAGCCAAGCGACGGCACTTAACTATGGCTACACCTTC.

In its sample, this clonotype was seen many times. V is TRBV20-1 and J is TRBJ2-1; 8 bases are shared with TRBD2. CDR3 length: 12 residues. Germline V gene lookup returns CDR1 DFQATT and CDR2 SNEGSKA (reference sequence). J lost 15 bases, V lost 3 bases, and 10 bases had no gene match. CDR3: CSASLTSRGGFF. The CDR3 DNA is TGCAGTGCTAGCTTGACTAGCCGGGGGGGGTTCTTC.

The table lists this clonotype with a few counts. The CDR3 spells CASRRQGRVTYEQYF. The DNA for the CDR3 is TGTGCCAGCAGACGTCAGGGGAGAGTCACCTACGAGCAGTACTTC. The rearrangement uses TRBV7-2 and TRBJ2-7; a weak D match, TRBD1 (6 bases). CDR3 length: 15 residues. The ends were cut back, 6 bases at V and 2 bases at J, with 17 bases in the middle. Germline lookup yields CDR1 SGHTA and CDR2 FQGNSA.

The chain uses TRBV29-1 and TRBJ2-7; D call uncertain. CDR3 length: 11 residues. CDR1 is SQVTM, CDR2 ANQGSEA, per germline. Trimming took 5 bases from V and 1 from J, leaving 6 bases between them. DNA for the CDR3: TGCAGCGTTTATCGGTCCTACGAGCAGTACTTC. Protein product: CSVYRSYEQYF.

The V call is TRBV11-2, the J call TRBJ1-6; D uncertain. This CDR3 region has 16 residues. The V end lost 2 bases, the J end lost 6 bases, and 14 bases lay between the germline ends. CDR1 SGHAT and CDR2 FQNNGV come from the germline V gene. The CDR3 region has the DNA TGTGCCAGCAGCTTACCGGCGGTGAGCTTTAATTCACCCCTCCACTTT. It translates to CASSLPAVSFNSPLHF.

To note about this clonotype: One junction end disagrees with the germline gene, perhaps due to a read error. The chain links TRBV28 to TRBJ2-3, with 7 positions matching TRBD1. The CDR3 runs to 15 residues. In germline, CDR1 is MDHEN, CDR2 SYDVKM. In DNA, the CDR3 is TGTGCCAGCAGCCCAGGGGGACCTAGCACAAATACGCAGTATTTT. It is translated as CASSPGGPSTNTQYF.